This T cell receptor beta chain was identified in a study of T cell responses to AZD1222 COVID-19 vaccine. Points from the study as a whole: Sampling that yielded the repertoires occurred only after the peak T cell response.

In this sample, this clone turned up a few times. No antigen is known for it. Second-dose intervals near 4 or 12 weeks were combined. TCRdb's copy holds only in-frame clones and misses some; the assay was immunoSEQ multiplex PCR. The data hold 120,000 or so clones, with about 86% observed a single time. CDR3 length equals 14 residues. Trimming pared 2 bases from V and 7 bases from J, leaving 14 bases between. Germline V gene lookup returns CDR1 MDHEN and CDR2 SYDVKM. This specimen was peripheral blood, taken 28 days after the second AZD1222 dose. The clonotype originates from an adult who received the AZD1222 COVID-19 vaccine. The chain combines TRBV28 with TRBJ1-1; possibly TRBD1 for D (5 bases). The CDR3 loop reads CASSLIRQNGEAFF. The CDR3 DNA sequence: TGTGCCAGCAGTTTAATACGACAGAACGGTGAAGCTTTCTTT.